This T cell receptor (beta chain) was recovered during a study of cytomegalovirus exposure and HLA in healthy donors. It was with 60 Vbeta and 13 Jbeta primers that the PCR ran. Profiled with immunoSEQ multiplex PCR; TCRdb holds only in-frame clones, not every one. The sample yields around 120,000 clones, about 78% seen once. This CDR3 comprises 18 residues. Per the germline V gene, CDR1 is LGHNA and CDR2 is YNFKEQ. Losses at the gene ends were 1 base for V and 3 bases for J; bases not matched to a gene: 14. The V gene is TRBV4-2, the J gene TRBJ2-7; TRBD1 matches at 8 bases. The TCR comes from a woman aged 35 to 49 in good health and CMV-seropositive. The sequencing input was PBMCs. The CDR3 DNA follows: TGTGCCAGCAGCCAAGGCGAGTCTGGGACAGGCAGTTTCTACGAGCAGTACTTC. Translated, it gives CASSQGESGTGSFYEQYF.